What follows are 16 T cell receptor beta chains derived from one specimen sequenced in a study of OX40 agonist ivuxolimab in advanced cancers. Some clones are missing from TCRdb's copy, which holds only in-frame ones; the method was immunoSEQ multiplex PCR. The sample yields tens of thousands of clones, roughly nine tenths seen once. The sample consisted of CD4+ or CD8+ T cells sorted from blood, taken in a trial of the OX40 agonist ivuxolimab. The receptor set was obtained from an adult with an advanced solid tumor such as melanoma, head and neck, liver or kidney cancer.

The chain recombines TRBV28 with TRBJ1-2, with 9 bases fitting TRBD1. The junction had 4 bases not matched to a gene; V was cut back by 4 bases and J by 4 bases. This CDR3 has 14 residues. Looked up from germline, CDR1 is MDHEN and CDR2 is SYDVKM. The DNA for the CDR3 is TGTGCCAGCAGTTCAGGACAGGGGACCTATGGCTACACCTTC. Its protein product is CASSSGQGTYGYTF.

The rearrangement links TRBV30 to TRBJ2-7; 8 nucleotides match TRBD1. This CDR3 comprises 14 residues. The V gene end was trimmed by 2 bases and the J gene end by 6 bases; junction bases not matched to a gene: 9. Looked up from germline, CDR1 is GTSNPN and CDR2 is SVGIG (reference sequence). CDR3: CAWSRGQGALEQYF. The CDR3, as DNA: TGTGCCTGGAGTCGTGGGCAGGGGGCCCTCGAGCAGTACTTC.

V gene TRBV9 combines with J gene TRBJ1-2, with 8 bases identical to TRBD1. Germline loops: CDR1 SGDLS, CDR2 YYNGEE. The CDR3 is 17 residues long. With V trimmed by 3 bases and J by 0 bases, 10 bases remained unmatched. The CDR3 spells CASSAGQGLAPNYGYTF. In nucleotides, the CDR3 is TGTGCCAGCAGCGCCGGACAGGGACTAGCCCCTAACTATGGCTACACCTTC.

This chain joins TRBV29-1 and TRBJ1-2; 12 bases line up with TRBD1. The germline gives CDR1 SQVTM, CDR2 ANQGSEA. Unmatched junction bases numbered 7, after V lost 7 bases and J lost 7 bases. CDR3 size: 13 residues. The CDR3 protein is CSDRGQGAGGYTF. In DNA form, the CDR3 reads TGCAGCGACCGGGGACAGGGGGCGGGTGGCTACACCTTC.

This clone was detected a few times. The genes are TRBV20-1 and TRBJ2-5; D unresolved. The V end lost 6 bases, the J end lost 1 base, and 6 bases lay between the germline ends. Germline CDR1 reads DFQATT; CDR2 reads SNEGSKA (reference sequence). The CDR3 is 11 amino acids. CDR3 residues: CSAYLQETQYF. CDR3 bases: TGCAGTGCCTACCTCCAAGAGACCCAGTACTTC.

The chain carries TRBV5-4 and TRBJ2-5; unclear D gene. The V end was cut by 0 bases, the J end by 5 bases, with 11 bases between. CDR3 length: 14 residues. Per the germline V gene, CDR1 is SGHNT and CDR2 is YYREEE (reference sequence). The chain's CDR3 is CASSLGVAEETQYF. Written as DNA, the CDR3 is TGTGCCAGCAGCTTGGGCGTTGCTGAGGAGACCCAGTACTTC.

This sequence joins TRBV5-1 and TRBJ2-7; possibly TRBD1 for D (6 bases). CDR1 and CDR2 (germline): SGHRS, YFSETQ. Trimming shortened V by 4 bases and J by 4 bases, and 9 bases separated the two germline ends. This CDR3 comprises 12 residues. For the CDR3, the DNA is TGCGCCAGCAGCCCGGGACATTACGAGCAGTACTTC. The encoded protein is CASSPGHYEQYF.

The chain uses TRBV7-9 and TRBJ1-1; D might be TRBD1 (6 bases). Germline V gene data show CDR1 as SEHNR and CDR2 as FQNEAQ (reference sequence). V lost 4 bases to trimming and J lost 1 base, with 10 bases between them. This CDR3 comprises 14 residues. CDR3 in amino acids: CASSSTGTNTEAFF. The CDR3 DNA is TGTGCCAGCAGCTCGACAGGTACGAACACTGAAGCTTTCTTT.

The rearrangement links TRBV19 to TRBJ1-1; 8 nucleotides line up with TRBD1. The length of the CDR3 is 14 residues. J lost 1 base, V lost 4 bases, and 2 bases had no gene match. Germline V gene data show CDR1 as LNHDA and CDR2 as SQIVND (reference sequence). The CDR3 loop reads CASSTGGTNTEAFF. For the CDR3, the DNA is TGTGCCAGTAGTACAGGGGGCACGAACACTGAAGCTTTCTTT.

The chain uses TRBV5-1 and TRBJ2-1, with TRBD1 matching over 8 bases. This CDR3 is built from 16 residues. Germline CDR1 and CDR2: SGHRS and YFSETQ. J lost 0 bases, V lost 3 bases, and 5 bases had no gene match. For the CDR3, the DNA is TGCGCCAGCAGCTCCACCGGGACAGGCTCCTACAATGAGCAGTTCTTC. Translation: CASSSTGTGSYNEQFF.

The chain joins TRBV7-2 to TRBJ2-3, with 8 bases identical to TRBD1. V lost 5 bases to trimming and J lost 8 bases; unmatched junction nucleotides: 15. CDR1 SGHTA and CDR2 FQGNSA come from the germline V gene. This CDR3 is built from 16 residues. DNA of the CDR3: TGTGCCAGCAGCGGTAGGACAGGGATGTATACGGTTACGCAGTATTTT. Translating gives CASSGRTGMYTVTQYF.

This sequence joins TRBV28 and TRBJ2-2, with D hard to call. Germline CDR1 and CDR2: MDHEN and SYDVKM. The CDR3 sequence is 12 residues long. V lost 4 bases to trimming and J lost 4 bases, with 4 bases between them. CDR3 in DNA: TGTGCCAGCAGTTGGGGCACCGGGGAGCTGTTTTTT. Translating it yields CASSWGTGELFF.

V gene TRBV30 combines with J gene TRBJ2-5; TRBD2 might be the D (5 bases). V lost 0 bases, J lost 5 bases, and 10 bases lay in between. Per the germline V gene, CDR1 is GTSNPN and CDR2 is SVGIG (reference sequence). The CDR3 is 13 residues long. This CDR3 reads CAWSVVSVETQYF. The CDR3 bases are TGTGCCTGGAGTGTTGTTAGCGTGGAGACCCAGTACTTC. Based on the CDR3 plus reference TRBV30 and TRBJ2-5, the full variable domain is SQTIHQWPATLVQPVGSPLSLECTVEGTSNPNLYWYRQAAGRGLQLLFYSVGIGQISSEVPQNLSASRPQDRQFILSSKKLLLSDSGFYLCAWSVVSVETQYFGPGTRLLVL.

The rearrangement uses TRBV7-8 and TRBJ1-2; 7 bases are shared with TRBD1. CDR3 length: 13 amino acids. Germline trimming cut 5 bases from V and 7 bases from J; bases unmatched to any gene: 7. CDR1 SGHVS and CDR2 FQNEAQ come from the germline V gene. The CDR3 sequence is CASSPRDRVGYTF. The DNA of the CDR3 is TGTGCCAGCAGCCCGAGAGACAGGGTTGGCTACACCTTC.

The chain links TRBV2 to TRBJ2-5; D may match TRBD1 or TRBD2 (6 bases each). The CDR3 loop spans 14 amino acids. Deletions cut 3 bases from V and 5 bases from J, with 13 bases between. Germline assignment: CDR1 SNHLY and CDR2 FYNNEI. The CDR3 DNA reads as TGTGCCAGCAGTGATGGGGGGCTTTTGGAGACCCAGTACTTC. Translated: CASSDGGLLETQYF.

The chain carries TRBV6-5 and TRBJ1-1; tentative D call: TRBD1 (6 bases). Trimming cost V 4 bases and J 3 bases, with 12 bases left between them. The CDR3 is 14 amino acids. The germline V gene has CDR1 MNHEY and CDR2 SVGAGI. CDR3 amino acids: CASSLQGRDTEAFF. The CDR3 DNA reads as TGTGCCAGCAGTTTACAGGGAAGAGACACTGAAGCTTTCTTT.